This TCR beta chain was identified in a study of response to subunit inactivated influenza vaccine. General observations from the study: Authors suggested few new T cells are recruited by each seasonal influenza vaccination.

A single record per CDR3 protein comes from TCRdb applying MiXCR to the RT-PCR reads. The sample consists of 550,000 to 650,000 distinct CDR3 sequences, 10% to 15% of them appearing once. As for this clonotype: No antigen is known for it.

This CDR3 spans 16 amino acids. V dropped 1 base and J dropped 3; count of bases not matched to a gene: 6. Germline CDR1 is LNHNV and CDR2 is YYDKDF (reference sequence). The gene calls are TRBV15 and TRBJ2-3, with TRBD1 matching 8 bases. The receptor comes from a man aged 50 or older who received an inactivated influenza vaccine. This specimen was PBMCs from blood, taken on the day of vaccination. The CDR3 region is CATSRGLQGGTDTQYF. The CDR3 bases are TGTGCCACCAGCAGAGGACTACAGGGGGGAACAGATACGCAGTATTTT.